The clone carrying this TCR beta chain has just a few counts. The sample originates from a study of OX40 agonist ivuxolimab in advanced cancers. The repertoire was sequenced with immunoSEQ multiplex PCR; TCRdb's copy has only in-frame clones and lacks some. The repertoire holds tens of thousands of clones, with around 82% as singletons. From germline, CDR1 is SGHNT and CDR2 YENEEA. V shed 1 base, J shed 5 bases, and the junction held 5 bases outside the gene matches. The length of the CDR3 is 15 residues. The sample consisted of CD4+ or CD8+ T cells sorted from blood, taken in a trial of the OX40 agonist ivuxolimab. This sequence originates from an adult with an advanced solid tumor such as melanoma, head and neck, liver or kidney cancer. The chain employs TRBV11-3 and TRBJ2-1; TRBD2 matches at 7 bases. The CDR3 region has the DNA TGTGCCAGCAGCTTAGGCGGGACTACCAACAATGAGCAGTTCTTC. The encoded protein is CASSLGGTTNNEQFF.